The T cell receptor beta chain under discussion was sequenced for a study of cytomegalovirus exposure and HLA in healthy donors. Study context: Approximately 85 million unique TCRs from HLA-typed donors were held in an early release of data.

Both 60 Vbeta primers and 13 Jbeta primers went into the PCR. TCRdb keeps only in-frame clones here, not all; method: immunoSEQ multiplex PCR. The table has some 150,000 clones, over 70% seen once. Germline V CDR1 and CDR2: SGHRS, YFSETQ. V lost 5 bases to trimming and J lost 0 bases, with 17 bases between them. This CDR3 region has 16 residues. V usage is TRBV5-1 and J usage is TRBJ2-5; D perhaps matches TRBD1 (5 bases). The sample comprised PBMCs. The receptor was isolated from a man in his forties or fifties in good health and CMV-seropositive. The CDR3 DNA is TGCGCCAGCAGTTACTATTCGACAGCCTACCAAGAGACCCAGTACTTC. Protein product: CASSYYSTAYQETQYF.